Listed here are 8 T cell receptor beta chains from one sample, sequenced in a study of T cell changes during pregnancy in multiple sclerosis. Clones were sequenced by immunoSEQ multiplex PCR, and TCRdb holds only the in-frame ones, with some missing. Of roughly 110,000 clones listed, about 89% are singletons. This specimen was peripheral blood, taken before pregnancy. Receptors originate from a female donor with multiple sclerosis, enrolled in a pregnancy study.

The chain couples TRBV2 to TRBJ2-2; possibly TRBD1 for D (6 bases). The CDR3 sequence is 16 residues long. V was clipped by 0 bases and J by 5 bases, with 13 bases between them. Germline CDR1 reads SNHLY; CDR2 reads FYNNEI. In nucleotides, the CDR3 is TGTGCCAGCAGTGAAGCAACAGGGTGGGGGACCGGGGAGCTGTTTTTT. Amino acid sequence: CASSEATGWGTGELFF. The full variable domain, completed using reference TRBV2 and TRBJ2-2, is EPEVTQTPSHQVTQMGQEVILRCVPISNHLYFYWYRQILGQKVEFLVSFYNNEISEKSEIFDDQFSVERPDGSNFTLKIRSTKLEDSAMYFCASSEATGWGTGELFFGEGSRLTVL.

This rearrangement joins TRBV5-6 to TRBJ1-6, with no clear D. With 3 bases removed from V and 0 bases from J, the gap between germline ends came to 19 bases. Germline CDR1 reads SGHDT; CDR2 reads YYEEEE. There are 19 residues in the CDR3. The DNA for the CDR3 is TGTGCCAGCAGCTATACCAATACGTTGGGGAGCTCCTATAATTCACCCCTCCACTTT. It specifies CASSYTNTLGSSYNSPLHF.

The CDR3 here is CAISASSGTNEQYF. CDR3 coding DNA: TGTGCCATCAGTGCATCTAGCGGGACCAACGAGCAGTACTTC. The rearrangement joins TRBV10-3 to TRBJ2-7; 9 positions match TRBD2. The CDR3 has 14 residues. With V trimmed by 4 bases and J by 5 bases, 6 bases remained unmatched. Germline-derived CDR1 and CDR2 are ENHRY and SYGVKD.

The chain is built from TRBV5-4 and TRBJ1-4; D possibly corresponds to TRBD1 (6 bases). The V and J ends lost 0 bases and 8 bases respectively, with 17 bases between them. The CDR3 has 16 residues. In germline, CDR1 is SGHNT, CDR2 YYREEE (reference sequence). CDR3 amino acids: CASSLGGGGLGEKLFF. Here the CDR3 DNA reads TGTGCCAGCAGCTTGGGAGGCGGGGGGCTAGGCGAAAAACTGTTTTTT.

This chain links TRBV7-9 with TRBJ2-1; 10 bases align to TRBD2. With V trimmed by 3 bases and J by 5 bases, 1 base remained unmatched. CDR1 SEHNR and CDR2 FQNEAQ come from the germline V gene (reference sequence). CDR3 length: 14 amino acids. This chain's CDR3 is CASSFGTSDNEQFF. The CDR3 DNA is TGTGCCAGCAGCTTCGGGACTAGCGACAATGAGCAGTTCTTC.

CDR3 DNA: TGCGCCAGCAGCCAAGATGCAGGGGATGAAAAACTGTTTTTT. Its translation is CASSQDAGDEKLFF. This chain connects TRBV4-1 to TRBJ1-4, with D possibly TRBD1 on 6 matching bases. Between the trimmed V and J ends, which lost 0 bases and 6 bases, there was a span of 8 bases. The CDR3 totals 14 residues. CDR1 and CDR2 (germline): MGHRA, YSYEKL.

This clone was recorded a few times. This chain uses TRBV5-1 with TRBJ1-6, with D possibly being TRBD1 (5 bases). The CDR3 consists of 15 residues. V was pared by 1 base and J by 10 bases, with 15 bases between. In germline, CDR1 is SGHRS, CDR2 YFSETQ. CDR3 in amino acids: CASSLSGERDSPLHF. CDR3 sequence (DNA): TGCGCCAGCAGCTTGTCGGGGGAAAGGGACTCACCCCTCCACTTT. Supplemented by reference TRBV5-1 and TRBJ1-6, the full variable domain reads KAGVTQTPRYLIKTRGQQVTLSCSPISGHRSVSWYQQTPGQGLQFLFEYFSETQRNKGNFPGRFSGRQFSNSRSEMNVSTLELGDSALYLCASSLSGERDSPLHFGNGTRLTVT.

The chain employs TRBV27 and TRBJ2-3; 9 bases agree with TRBD2. Germline lookup yields CDR1 MNHEY and CDR2 SMNVEV (reference sequence). V was pared by 2 bases and J by 1 base, with 7 bases of the junction left unmatched. The CDR3 has 17 amino acids. CDR3 protein: CASSLARGGLGTDTQYF. DNA for the CDR3: TGTGCCAGCAGTTTAGCGCGGGGGGGTCTGGGCACAGATACGCAGTATTTT.